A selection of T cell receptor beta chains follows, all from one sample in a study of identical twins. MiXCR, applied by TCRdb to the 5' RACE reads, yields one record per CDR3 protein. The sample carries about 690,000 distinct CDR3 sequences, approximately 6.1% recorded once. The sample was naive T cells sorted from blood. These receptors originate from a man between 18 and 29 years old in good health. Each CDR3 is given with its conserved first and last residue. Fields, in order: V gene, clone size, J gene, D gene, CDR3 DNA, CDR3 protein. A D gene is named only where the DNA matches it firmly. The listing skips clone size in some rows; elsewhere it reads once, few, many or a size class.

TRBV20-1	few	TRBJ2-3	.	TGCAGTGCTCCCTCCCAGCCAGGGGCCGCGGAGTATTTT	CSAPSQPGAAEYF
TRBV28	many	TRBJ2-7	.	TGTGCCAGCCTGAAACAGGGGAGGCACGAGCAGTACTTC	CASLKQGRHEQYF
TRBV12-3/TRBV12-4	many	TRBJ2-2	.	TGTGCCAGCAATTACAGGCCTGGGGAGCTGTTTTTT	CASNYRPGELFF
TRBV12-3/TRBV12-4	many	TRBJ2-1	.	TGTGCCAGCAGTCGGCTGGGATACAATGAGCAGTTCTTC	CASSRLGYNEQFF
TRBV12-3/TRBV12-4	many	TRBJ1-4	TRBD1	TGTGCCAGCAGTAGACAGGGGTCTAATGAAAAACTGTTTTTT	CASSRQGSNEKLFF
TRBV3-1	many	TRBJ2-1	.	TGTGCCAGCAGCCCTTATAGGTCTCCGACTCGTCGGGACAATGAGCAGTTCTTC	CASSPYRSPTRRDNEQFF
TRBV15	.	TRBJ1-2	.	TGTGCCACCAGCAGAGGCCGGGGACAAGGCTATGGCTACACCTTC	CATSRGRGQGYGYTF
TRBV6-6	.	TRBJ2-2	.	TGTGCCAGCCAGGACGGGGAGCTGTTTTTT	CASQDGELFF
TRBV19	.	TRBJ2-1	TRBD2	TGTGCCAGTAGTATCAGGGAGGGCCTCCACAATGAGCAGTTCTTC	CASSIREGLHNEQFF
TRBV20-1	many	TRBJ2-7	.	TGCAGTGCTAGTCCCGAAGCGGCAACCTACGAGCAGTACTTC	CSASPEAATYEQYF
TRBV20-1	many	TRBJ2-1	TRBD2	TGCAGTGCTAGCTCTATAAGCGGGAGGGACAATGAGCAGTTCTTC	CSASSISGRDNEQFF
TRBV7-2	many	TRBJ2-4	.	TGTGCCAGCTCGAACTGGGGGTTCGGAAACATTCAGTACTTC	CASSNWGFGNIQYF
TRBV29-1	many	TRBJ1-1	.	TGCAGCGTGGGGCTGGGGCTGAACACTGAAGCTTTCTTT	CSVGLGLNTEAFF
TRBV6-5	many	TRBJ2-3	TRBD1	TGTGCCAGCAGTTACGACAGGGTCGGAGATACGCAGTATTTT	CASSYDRVGDTQYF
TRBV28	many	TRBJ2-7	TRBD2	TGTGCCAGCAGTCCGGGACTAGCGGGAGGGCCGTCGACTTACGAGCAGTACTTC	CASSPGLAGGPSTYEQYF
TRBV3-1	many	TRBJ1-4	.	TGTGCCAGCAGCCCCCGCGGGCAGGGCCCTAATGAAAAACTGTTTTTT	CASSPRGQGPNEKLFF
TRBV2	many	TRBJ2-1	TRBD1	TGTGCCAGCAGGGGACAGGGGGCCCATGAGCAGTTCTTC	CASRGQGAHEQFF
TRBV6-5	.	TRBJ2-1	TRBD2	TGTGCCAGCAGTTACTCTTTGTTGGGTTGGCGGGAGGGCCGAATTGAGCAGTTCTTC	CASSYSLLGWREGRIEQFF
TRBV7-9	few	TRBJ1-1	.	TGTGCCAGCAGCCCGCGGGGTGTGGTTGGCACTGAAGCTTTCTTT	CASSPRGVVGTEAFF
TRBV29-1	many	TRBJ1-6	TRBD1	TGCAGCGCCCGACAGGGAAGCAATAATTCACCCCTCCACTTT	CSARQGSNNSPLHF
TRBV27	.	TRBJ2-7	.	TGTGCCAGCAGTTTAGTTACAGGGATCGCCGAGCAGTACTTC	CASSLVTGIAEQYF
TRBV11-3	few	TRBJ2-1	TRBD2	TGTGCCAGCCGCCGCGGGGGCAATGAGCAGTTCTTC	CASRRGGNEQFF
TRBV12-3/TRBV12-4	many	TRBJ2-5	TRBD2	TGTGCCAGCAGTTTCTCGGCGGGAGTTCAGACCCAGTACTTC	CASSFSAGVQTQYF
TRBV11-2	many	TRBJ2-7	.	TGTGCCAGCAGCTTAGGGGGCGTGAGGGGGTTATCCTACGAGCAGTACTTC	CASSLGGVRGLSYEQYF
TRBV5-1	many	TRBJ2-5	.	TGCGCCAGCAGCTTGACAGGGACTCCAAACCACCAAGAGACCCAGTACTTC	CASSLTGTPNHQETQYF
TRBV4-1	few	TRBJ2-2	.	TGCGCCAGCAGCGGGGGGATCGCGAACACCGGGGAGCTGTTTTTT	CASSGGIANTGELFF
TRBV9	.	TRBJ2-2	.	TGTGCCAGCAGCGCCGGGGTCGGGGAGCTGTTTTTT	CASSAGVGELFF
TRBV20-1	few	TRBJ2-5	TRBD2	TGCAGTGCTATAGCCCGGGAGGGGGAGACCCAGTACTTC	CSAIAREGETQYF